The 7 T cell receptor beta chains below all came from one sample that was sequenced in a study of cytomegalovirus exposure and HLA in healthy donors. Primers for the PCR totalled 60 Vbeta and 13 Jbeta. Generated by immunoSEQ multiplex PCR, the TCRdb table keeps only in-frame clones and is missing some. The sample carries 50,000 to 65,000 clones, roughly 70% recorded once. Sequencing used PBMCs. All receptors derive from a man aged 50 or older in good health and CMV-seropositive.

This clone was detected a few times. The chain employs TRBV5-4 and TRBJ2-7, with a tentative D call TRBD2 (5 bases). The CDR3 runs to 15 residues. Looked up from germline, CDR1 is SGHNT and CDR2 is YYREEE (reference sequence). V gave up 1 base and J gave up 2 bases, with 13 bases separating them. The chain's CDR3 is CASSLLGGPTYEQYF. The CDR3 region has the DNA TGTGCCAGCAGCTTGCTGGGCGGGCCTACCTACGAGCAGTACTTC.

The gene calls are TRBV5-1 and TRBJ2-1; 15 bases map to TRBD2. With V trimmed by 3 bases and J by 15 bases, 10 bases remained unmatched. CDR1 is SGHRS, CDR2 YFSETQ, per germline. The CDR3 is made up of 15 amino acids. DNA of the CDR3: TGCGCCAGCAGCTCCGGACTAGCGGGAGGGGCTGATCCGTTCTTC. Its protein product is CASSSGLAGGADPFF. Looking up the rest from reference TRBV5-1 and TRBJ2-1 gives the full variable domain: KAGVTQTPRYLIKTRGQQVTLSCSPISGHRSVSWYQQTPGQGLQFLFEYFSETQRNKGNFPGRFSGRQFSNSRSEMNVSTLELGDSALYLCASSSGLAGGADPFFGPGTRLTVL.

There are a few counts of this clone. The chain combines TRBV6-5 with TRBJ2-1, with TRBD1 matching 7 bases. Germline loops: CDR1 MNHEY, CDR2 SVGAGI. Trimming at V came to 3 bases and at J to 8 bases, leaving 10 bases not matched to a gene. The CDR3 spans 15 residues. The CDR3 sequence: CASSYFAPQGDEQFF. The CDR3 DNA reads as TGTGCCAGCAGTTATTTTGCTCCCCAGGGGGATGAGCAGTTCTTC.

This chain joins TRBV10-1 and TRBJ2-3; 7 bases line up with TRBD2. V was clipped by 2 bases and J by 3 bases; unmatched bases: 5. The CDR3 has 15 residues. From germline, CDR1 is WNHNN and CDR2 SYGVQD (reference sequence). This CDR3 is CASSEMSGKTDTQYF. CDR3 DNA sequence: TGCGCCAGCAGTGAGATGAGCGGGAAGACAGATACGCAGTATTTT.

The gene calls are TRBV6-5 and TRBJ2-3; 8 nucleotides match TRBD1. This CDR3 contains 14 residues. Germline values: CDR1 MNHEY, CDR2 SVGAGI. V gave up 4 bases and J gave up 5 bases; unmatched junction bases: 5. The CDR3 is CASSLGQVEDTQYF. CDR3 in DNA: TGTGCCAGCAGTTTGGGACAGGTAGAAGATACGCAGTATTTT.

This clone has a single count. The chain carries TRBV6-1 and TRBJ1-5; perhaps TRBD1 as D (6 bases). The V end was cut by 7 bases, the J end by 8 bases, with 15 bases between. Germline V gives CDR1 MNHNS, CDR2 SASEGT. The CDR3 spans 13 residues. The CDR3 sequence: CASTWGGGEPQHF. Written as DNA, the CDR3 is TGTGCCAGCACATGGGGGGGCGGAGAGCCCCAGCATTTT.

The CDR3 DNA sequence: TGTGCCAGCAGAACAGGCTACTATGGCTACACCTTC. Protein product: CASRTGYYGYTF. The genes are TRBV2 and TRBJ1-2; D might be TRBD1 (5 bases). The V and J ends lost 6 bases and 3 bases respectively, with 8 bases between them. Germline CDR1 reads SNHLY; CDR2 reads FYNNEI. This CDR3 region has 12 residues. The whole variable domain, filled in from reference TRBV2 and TRBJ1-2, reads EPEVTQTPSHQVTQMGQEVILRCVPISNHLYFYWYRQILGQKVEFLVSFYNNEISEKSEIFDDQFSVERPDGSNFTLKIRSTKLEDSAMYFCASRTGYYGYTFGSGTRLTVV.